This TCR beta chain was sequenced in a study of T cell responses to AZD1222 COVID-19 vaccine. TCRdb's table, derived via immunoSEQ multiplex PCR, lists solely in-frame clones and lacks some. The sample lists roughly 160,000 clones, approximately 90% occurring once. The V gene lost 9 bases and the J gene lost 0 bases, with 11 bases spanning the gap. The CDR3 covers 14 residues. The V gene's germline CDR1 is ENHRY and CDR2 SYGVKD. This TCR was sampled from an adult in good health. The genes are TRBV10-3 and TRBJ1-4, with D possibly being TRBD1 (5 bases). Source: peripheral blood, taken on day 0 of AZD1222 vaccination. CDR3 DNA: TGTGCCATTCGCGAGGGGCCAACTAATGAAAAACTGTTTTTT. It codes for CAIREGPTNEKLFF.